This is a list of T cell receptor beta chains from one sample in a study of blood T cell repertoires in COVID-19. TCRdb keeps only in-frame clones here, not all; method: immunoSEQ multiplex PCR. This table has 210,000 or so clones, 92% appearing once. The source material was peripheral blood. Receptors originate from a man under 40 with acute or convalescent COVID-19. Both conserved end residues are part of each CDR3. The D gene is left open where the match is weak. The size field is filled for only some rows; it gives once, few, many or a size class.

few	TRBV2	TRBD1	TRBJ1-1	CASNTGGRNTEAFF	TGTGCCAGCAATACAGGGGGCCGGAACACTGAAGCTTTCTTT
.	TRBV5-4	.	TRBJ2-6	CASSLGQSGANVLTF	TGTGCCAGCAGCTTGGGACAGTCTGGGGCCAACGTCCTGACTTTC
.	TRBV11-2	.	TRBJ1-5	CASSLGDLQPQHF	TGTGCCAGCAGCTTAGGGGACTTACAGCCCCAGCATTTT
.	TRBV5-5	TRBD1	TRBJ2-1	CASSEGTGGYNEQFF	TGTGCCAGCAGCGAAGGGACAGGAGGGTACAATGAGCAGTTCTTC
.	TRBV20-1	.	TRBJ1-2	CSGEGPYGYTF	TGCAGTGGAGAGGGTCCCTATGGCTACACCTTC
once	TRBV6-1	.	TRBJ2-7	CASSEGRGPYEQYF	TGTGCCAGCAGTGAAGGTAGAGGTCCCTACGAGCAGTACTTC
.	TRBV29-1	TRBD2	TRBJ2-1	CSVEDHWAGESIGQFF	TGCAGCGTTGAAGATCATTGGGCGGGAGAGTCGATTGGGCAGTTCTTC
.	TRBV6-6	.	TRBJ1-1	CASSYSVQGEAFF	TGTGCCAGCAGTTACTCTGTTCAGGGTGAAGCTTTCTTT
.	TRBV5-4	TRBD1	TRBJ2-7	CASSSKTGRQYF	TGTGCCAGCAGCAGTAAGACAGGGAGGCAGTACTTC
.	TRBV3-1/TRBV3-2	.	TRBJ1-4	CASSQGSHSNEKLFF	TGTGCCAGCAGCCAAGGGTCACATTCTAATGAAAAACTGTTTTTT
.	TRBV19	TRBD1	TRBJ1-2	CASTPLAEGRGGHTF	TGTGCCAGTACCCCCCTAGCCGAAGGGAGAGGGGGCCACACCTTC
.	TRBV9	TRBD1	TRBJ1-2	CASSVAGTGRAGGYTF	TGTGCCAGCAGCGTAGCCGGGACAGGGAGAGCGGGAGGCTACACCTTC
.	TRBV3-1/TRBV3-2	TRBD2	TRBJ2-7	CASSQGLAAEQYF	TGTGCCAGCAGCCAAGGCCTAGCGGCCGAGCAGTACTTC
.	TRBV6-5	TRBD1	TRBJ2-4	CASRTGLVVKNIQYF	TGTGCCAGCAGGACAGGGTTGGTCGTCAAAAACATTCAGTACTTC
.	TRBV20-1	.	TRBJ2-1	CSASSLAGNEQFF	TGCAGTGCTAGTAGCCTAGCCGGGAATGAGCAGTTCTTC
.	TRBV12-2	.	TRBJ1-1	CASRPKGGPGKGTEAFF	TGTGCAAGTCGCCCTAAAGGGGGCCCTGGGAAAGGGACTGAAGCTTTCTTT
once	TRBV2	TRBD2	TRBJ2-1	CASSNSGGYYNEQFF	TGTGCCAGCAGTAATAGCGGGGGGTACTACAATGAGCAGTTCTTC
.	TRBV28	.	TRBJ2-5	CASSSRHLQETQYF	TGTGCCAGCAGTTCGAGACACCTCCAAGAGACCCAGTACTTC
.	TRBV27	.	TRBJ1-6	CASKTRDTIPPLHF	TGTGCCAGCAAAACAAGGGACACTATTCCACCCCTCCACTTT
.	TRBV20-1	.	TRBJ2-5	CSAPRGETQYF	TGCAGTGCTCCCCGGGGTGAGACCCAGTACTTC
.	TRBV19	.	TRBJ1-3	CASSIGRNSGNTIYF	TGTGCCAGTAGTATAGGGAGGAACTCTGGAAACACCATATATTTT
.	TRBV28	.	TRBJ2-1	CASSSLPQGAYNEQFF	TGTGCCAGCAGTTCCCTCCCCCAAGGGGCCTACAATGAGCAGTTCTTC